The 3 T cell receptor beta chains below were found in one sample sequenced in a study of radiotherapy plus CTLA-4 blockade in lung cancer. Sequencing used immunoSEQ multiplex PCR; TCRdb keeps in-frame clones, though not all of them. The sample records some 96,000 clones, about 91% being singletons. Sequenced material: peripheral blood, taken from a patient treated with radiotherapy plus ipilimumab. The origin of the receptors is a human donor with non-small cell lung cancer that progressed on radiotherapy plus ipilimumab.

The DNA of the CDR3 is TGTGCCTGGAGTGGATCCGGGGCGCGTCGGGTCACCATATATTTT. Protein product: CAWSGSGARRVTIYF. V usage is TRBV30 and J usage is TRBJ1-3; the D gene is possibly TRBD1 (5 bases). The CDR3 is 15 amino acids. The V end lost 1 base, the J end lost 9 bases, and 19 bases lay between the germline ends. Germline-derived CDR1 and CDR2 are GTSNPN and SVGIG (reference sequence).

This clone was detected only once. This chain uses TRBV6-5 with TRBJ1-1; D perhaps matches TRBD1 (5 bases). Germline values: CDR1 MNHEY, CDR2 SVGAGI. CDR3 length: 13 residues. The V gene lost 6 bases and the J gene lost 2 bases, with 10 bases spanning the gap. This CDR3 is CASRVGGNTEAFF. CDR3 DNA sequence: TGTGCCAGCAGGGTGGGGGGTAACACTGAAGCTTTCTTT.

The chain carries TRBV5-1 and TRBJ2-5; perhaps TRBD2 as D (6 bases). V lost 1 base and J 5 bases, leaving 12 bases between the germline ends. Germline values: CDR1 SGHRS, CDR2 YFSETQ. The CDR3 extends over 14 amino acids. The chain's CDR3 is CASSLNPAGETQYF. The DNA of the CDR3 is TGCGCCAGCAGCTTGAACCCCGCGGGGGAGACCCAGTACTTC.